The subject of this entry is one TCR beta chain. The data were produced by immunoSEQ multiplex PCR, yet TCRdb's version contains in-frame clones alone and is incomplete. This repertoire shows some 300,000 clones, around 88% found once; its top ten account for 5.5% to 7%. This specimen comes from a study of blood T cell repertoires in COVID-19. CDR3 length: 11 amino acids. Trimming stripped 6 bases from V and 8 bases from J, with 10 bases between. Germline lookup yields CDR1 SNHLY and CDR2 FYNNEI. The clonotype originates from a woman aged 30 to 39 who had recovered from COVID-19. The sample was peripheral blood. The chain recombines TRBV2 with TRBJ1-2, with D possibly matching TRBD1 (6 bases). CDR3 in DNA: TGTGCCAGCAGCGCTCAGGGGGGCTACACCTTC. Translated: CASSAQGGYTF.